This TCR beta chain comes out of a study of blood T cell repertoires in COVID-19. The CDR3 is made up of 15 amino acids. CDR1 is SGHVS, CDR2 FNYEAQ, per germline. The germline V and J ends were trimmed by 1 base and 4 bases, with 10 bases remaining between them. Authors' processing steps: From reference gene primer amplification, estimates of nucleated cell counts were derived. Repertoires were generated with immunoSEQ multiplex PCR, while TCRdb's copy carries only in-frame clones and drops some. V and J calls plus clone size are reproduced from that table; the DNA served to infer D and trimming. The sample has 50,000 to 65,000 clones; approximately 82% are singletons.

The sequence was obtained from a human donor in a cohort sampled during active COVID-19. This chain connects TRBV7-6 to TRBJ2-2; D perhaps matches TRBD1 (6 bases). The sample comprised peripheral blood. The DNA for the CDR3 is TGTGCCAGCAGCTTAGAAACAGGGCGCACCGGGGAGCTGTTTTTT. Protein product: CASSLETGRTGELFF.